What follows are 26 T cell receptor beta chains derived from one specimen sequenced in a study of chemoradiotherapy in HPV16-positive cancers. Sequencing used immunoSEQ multiplex PCR; TCRdb keeps in-frame clones, though not all of them. The sample lists around 13,000 clones; 72% were seen once. Collection of the sample occurred from a patient who underwent chemoradiotherapy. The source of these receptors is a human donor with HPV-associated anogenital cancer.

The genes are TRBV25-1 and TRBJ2-3; 15 nucleotides line up with TRBD2. With 6 bases clipped from V and 6 bases from J, the junction kept 7 bases outside the gene matches. Per the germline V gene, CDR1 is MGHDK and CDR2 is SYGVNS. The CDR3 runs 16 residues. The CDR3 here is CASRDTGTSGRDTQYF. CDR3 DNA: TGTGCCAGCAGGGACACCGGGACTAGCGGGAGGGATACGCAGTATTTT.

The J gene is TRBJ2-1, the V gene TRBV9; D perhaps matches TRBD1 (6 bases). There are 12 residues in the CDR3. V was pared by 3 bases and J by 10 bases, with 11 bases between. Germline values: CDR1 SGDLS, CDR2 YYNGEE. The CDR3 region has the DNA TGTGCCAGCAGCGCCGACAGGTCAGAGCAGTTCTTC. Its protein is CASSADRSEQFF. Full variable domain (remainder filled in from reference TRBV9 and TRBJ2-1): DSGVTQTPKHLITATGQRVTLRCSPRSGDLSVYWYQQSLDQGLQFLIQYYNGEERAKGNILERFSAQQFPDLHSELNLSSLELGDSALYFCASSADRSEQFFGPGTRLTVL.

The rearrangement links TRBV5-4 to TRBJ2-5; 7 bases line up with TRBD1. Trimming at V came to 0 bases and at J to 6 bases, leaving 8 bases not matched to a gene. CDR1 is SGHNT, CDR2 YYREEE, per germline (reference sequence). The length of the CDR3 is 15 residues. The CDR3 DNA follows: TGTGCCAGCAGCTTGGCTGGAGTACAGGGGAAGACCCAGTACTTC. Translation gives CASSLAGVQGKTQYF.

This chain joins TRBV7-2 and TRBJ1-4; a possible D gene is TRBD1 (6 bases). This CDR3 is built from 14 residues. Trimming shortened V by 5 bases and J by 8 bases, and 15 bases separated the two germline ends. Germline loops: CDR1 SGHTA, CDR2 FQGNSA. The CDR3: CASSLQGRGEKLFF. The DNA for the CDR3 is TGTGCCAGCAGCCTTCAGGGGAGGGGGGAAAAACTGTTTTTT.

The V and J genes are TRBV21-1 and TRBJ2-2; the table's D call, TRBD2, has no DNA check behind it. TRBV21-1 represents a pseudogene. CDR3 size: 19 residues. CDR3 residues: CASSLLTGTSGRGTGELFF. The CDR3 nucleotides read TGTGCCAGCAGCTTACTCACCGGGACTAGCGGGAGAGGTACCGGGGAGCTGTTTTTT.

The V and J genes are TRBV4-1 and TRBJ2-7, with 16 positions matching TRBD2. The CDR3 length is 17 residues. With V trimmed by 4 bases and J by 3 bases, 6 bases remained unmatched. The germline V gene has CDR1 MGHRA and CDR2 YSYEKL. In nucleotides, the CDR3 is TGCGCCAGCAGCCTCGGGACTAGCGGGAGGGCCGGCTACGAGCAGTACTTC. This sequence encodes CASSLGTSGRAGYEQYF.

The rearrangement joins TRBV6-4 to TRBJ2-3; TRBD2 agrees at 12 bases. CDR3 length: 15 residues. V lost 4 bases to trimming and J lost 1 base; unmatched junction nucleotides: 0. The V gene's germline CDR1 is MRHNA and CDR2 SNTAGT. CDR3 nucleotide sequence: TGTGCCAGCAGTGGACTAGCGGGAGGCACAGATACGCAGTATTTT. Translation: CASSGLAGGTDTQYF.

The chain joins TRBV30 to TRBJ2-7; TRBD2 agrees at 7 bases. Trimming took 6 bases from V and 0 from J; bases not matched to a gene: 11. Germline V gene lookup returns CDR1 GTSNPN and CDR2 SVGIG (reference sequence). The CDR3 has 15 amino acids. This CDR3 is CACIPGLRSSYEQYF. The CDR3 coding sequence is TGTGCCTGCATTCCGGGACTACGGAGCTCCTACGAGCAGTACTTC.

The V gene is TRBV11-2, the J gene TRBJ2-2, with D perhaps matching TRBD1 (6 bases). The V gene's germline CDR1 is SGHAT and CDR2 FQNNGV. This CDR3 spans 14 amino acids. The V end was cut by 6 bases, the J end by 4 bases, with 12 bases between. Written as DNA, the CDR3 is TGTGCCAGCAGACGAGGACAGTTCACCGGGGAGCTGTTTTTT. Translated, it gives CASRRGQFTGELFF.

V is TRBV18 and J is TRBJ2-1, with TRBD2 matching over 11 bases. The germline gives CDR1 KGHSH, CDR2 LQKENI. V gave up 5 bases and J gave up 4 bases; unmatched junction bases: 7. This CDR3 has 16 residues. The CDR3 is CASSSTGTSGYNEQFF. The CDR3 DNA follows: TGTGCCAGCTCATCTACCGGGACTAGCGGATACAATGAGCAGTTCTTC.

This clone was counted between two and nine times. The gene calls are TRBV7-8 and TRBJ1-5; D not resolved. V gave up 5 bases and J gave up 5 bases, with 10 bases separating them. Per germline, CDR1 SGHVS and CDR2 FQNEAQ. The CDR3 is 13 residues long. In nucleotides, the CDR3 is TGTGCCAGCAGCCCCAACTTGGATCAGCCCCAGCATTTT. Translated: CASSPNLDQPQHF.

V is TRBV19 and J is TRBJ2-7; TRBD2 agrees at 10 bases. The CDR3 consists of 14 residues. Germline-derived CDR1 and CDR2 are LNHDA and SQIVND (reference sequence). Germline trimming cut 5 bases from V and 5 bases from J; bases unmatched to any gene: 6. CDR3: CASSFRLAGNEQYF. CDR3 in DNA: TGTGCCAGTAGTTTTCGACTAGCGGGCAACGAGCAGTACTTC.

The chain couples TRBV6-1 to TRBJ2-5; tentative D call: TRBD1 (5 bases). Gene TRBJ2-7 matches the end of the DNA better, so the J call may be wrong. The CDR3 spans 14 residues. Germline CDR1 reads MNHNS; CDR2 reads SASEGT. The CDR3 is CASSEADSSYEQYF. CDR3 nucleotide sequence: TGTGCCAGCAGTGAAGCCGACAGCTCCTACGAGCAGTACTTC.

This clone was observed once. The rearrangement links TRBV4-3 to TRBJ2-3; D may match TRBD1 or TRBD2 (5 bases each). Looked up from germline, CDR1 is LGHNA and CDR2 is YSLEER. This CDR3 spans 17 amino acids. The ends were cut back, 4 bases at V and 5 bases at J, with 22 bases in the middle. The CDR3 DNA reads as TGCGCCAGCAGCCCGCATAACCGGGACCTCGGGATAGATACGCAGTATTTT. Its translation is CASSPHNRDLGIDTQYF.

The chain is built from TRBV2 and TRBJ2-1; 14 bases fit TRBD2. The J segment lost 8 bases and the V segment lost 6 bases, leaving 9 bases of the junction unmatched. Germline values: CDR1 SNHLY, CDR2 FYNNEI. CDR3 size: 16 residues. The CDR3 DNA is TGTGCCAGCAGCCAAGGGGGACTAGCGGGAGTCCATGAGCAGTTCTTC. Amino acid sequence: CASSQGGLAGVHEQFF. The full variable domain, completed using reference TRBV2 and TRBJ2-1, is EPEVTQTPSHQVTQMGQEVILRCVPISNHLYFYWYRQILGQKVEFLVSFYNNEISEKSEIFDDQFSVERPDGSNFTLKIRSTKLEDSAMYFCASSQGGLAGVHEQFFGPGTRLTVL.

This chain uses TRBV25-1 with TRBJ1-2; D is possibly TRBD1 (6 bases). Per germline, CDR1 MGHDK and CDR2 SYGVNS. Between the trimmed V and J ends, which lost 5 bases and 7 bases, there was a span of 14 bases. The CDR3 runs to 13 residues. This chain's CDR3 is CASSKVGGSGYTF. The CDR3 nucleotides read TGTGCCAGCAGTAAGGTAGGGGGTTCTGGCTACACCTTC.

This clone was seen a few times. The chain combines TRBV2 with TRBJ1-1; D is unresolved. Germline CDR1 SNHLY, CDR2 FYNNEI. The CDR3 spans 11 residues. Trimming shortened V by 4 bases and J by 11 bases, and 11 bases separated the two germline ends. The chain's CDR3 is CASSVLREAFF. CDR3 nucleotides: TGTGCCAGCAGTGTTTTAAGGGAGGCTTTCTTT. The complete variable domain, with remaining parts taken from reference TRBV2 and TRBJ1-1, reads EPEVTQTPSHQVTQMGQEVILRCVPISNHLYFYWYRQILGQKVEFLVSFYNNEISEKSEIFDDQFSVERPDGSNFTLKIRSTKLEDSAMYFCASSVLREAFFGQGTRLTVV.

The sample holds a few counts of this clone. J is TRBJ1-5 and V is TRBV6-1, with 7 bases matching TRBD1. With 3 bases clipped from V and 7 bases from J, the junction kept 12 bases outside the gene matches. The CDR3 has 16 residues. Per germline, CDR1 MNHNS and CDR2 SASEGT. The CDR3 loop is CASSDEEGAGWQPQHF. The DNA for the CDR3 is TGTGCCAGCAGTGATGAAGAGGGGGCGGGATGGCAGCCCCAGCATTTT.

The chain combines TRBV6-5 with TRBJ1-2; D perhaps matches TRBD1 (6 bases). Germline loops: CDR1 MNHEY, CDR2 SVGAGI. There are 12 residues in the CDR3. V was clipped by 7 bases and J by 8 bases, with 14 bases between them. The CDR3 nucleotides read TGTGCCAGCACCAACTCAGGGGACGGCTACACCTTC. Amino acids: CASTNSGDGYTF.

The chain recombines TRBV29-1 with TRBJ2-4; 10 bases map to TRBD1. J lost 0 bases, V lost 6 bases, and 8 bases had no gene match. CDR1 SQVTM and CDR2 ANQGSEA come from the germline V gene. The length of the CDR3 is 16 residues. CDR3 coding DNA: TGCAGCGTAGCCGGGACAGGGGACTTAGCCAAAAACATTCAGTACTTC. Protein sequence: CSVAGTGDLAKNIQYF.

This chain joins TRBV30 and TRBJ1-4; no clear D gene. The length of the CDR3 is 14 residues. The germline V gene has CDR1 GTSNPN and CDR2 SVGIG (reference sequence). Trimming cost V 0 bases and J 2 bases, with 7 bases left between them. The CDR3 sequence: CAWSVSGTNEKLFF. The CDR3 bases are TGTGCCTGGAGTGTATCTGGGACTAATGAAAAACTGTTTTTT. Full variable domain (missing parts from reference TRBV30 and TRBJ1-4): SQTIHQWPATLVQPVGSPLSLECTVEGTSNPNLYWYRQAAGRGLQLLFYSVGIGQISSEVPQNLSASRPQDRQFILSSKKLLLSDSGFYLCAWSVSGTNEKLFFGSGTQLSVL.

The rearrangement joins TRBV10-3 to TRBJ2-3, with D unresolved. V lost 3 bases and J 4 bases, leaving 2 bases between the germline ends. CDR1 ENHRY and CDR2 SYGVKD come from the germline V gene. The CDR3 is 11 amino acids. The CDR3 protein is CAISDPDTQYF. Written as DNA, the CDR3 is TGTGCCATCAGTGATCCAGATACGCAGTATTTT.

In DNA, the CDR3 is TGCAGTGCTCCCGTGGGGTACGAGCAGTACTTC. It specifies CSAPVGYEQYF. This chain links TRBV20-1 with TRBJ2-7; D call uncertain. The germline V gene has CDR1 DFQATT and CDR2 SNEGSKA (reference sequence). The CDR3 covers 11 residues. Trimming removed 5 bases from V and 4 bases from J, with 9 bases in between.

The chain joins TRBV9 to TRBJ2-3; D might be TRBD2 (6 bases). Germline V gives CDR1 SGDLS, CDR2 YYNGEE. The CDR3 extends over 13 amino acids. Deletions cut 3 bases from V and 3 bases from J, with 8 bases between. DNA of the CDR3: TGTGCCAGCAGCGGCGGAGGGACAGATACGCAGTATTTT. It translates to CASSGGGTDTQYF.

The V and J genes are TRBV6-5 and TRBJ2-3, with 8 bases identical to TRBD2. Trimming cost V 6 bases and J 8 bases; bases outside gene matches: 7. This CDR3 region has 13 residues. CDR1 MNHEY and CDR2 SVGAGI come from the germline V gene. In DNA, the CDR3 is TGTGCCAGCAGCCCACAGGGACTAGTTACGCAGTATTTT. It codes for CASSPQGLVTQYF.

The chain couples TRBV18 to TRBJ2-1; TRBD1 is a possible D gene (6 bases). The CDR3 contains 15 residues. Germline V CDR1 and CDR2: KGHSH, LQKENI. V was clipped by 3 bases and J by 9 bases, with 18 bases between them. CDR3 nucleotides: TGTGCCAGCTCACCGTTACAGGGCAGCCGCGCTGAGCAGTTCTTC. This gives the protein CASSPLQGSRAEQFF.